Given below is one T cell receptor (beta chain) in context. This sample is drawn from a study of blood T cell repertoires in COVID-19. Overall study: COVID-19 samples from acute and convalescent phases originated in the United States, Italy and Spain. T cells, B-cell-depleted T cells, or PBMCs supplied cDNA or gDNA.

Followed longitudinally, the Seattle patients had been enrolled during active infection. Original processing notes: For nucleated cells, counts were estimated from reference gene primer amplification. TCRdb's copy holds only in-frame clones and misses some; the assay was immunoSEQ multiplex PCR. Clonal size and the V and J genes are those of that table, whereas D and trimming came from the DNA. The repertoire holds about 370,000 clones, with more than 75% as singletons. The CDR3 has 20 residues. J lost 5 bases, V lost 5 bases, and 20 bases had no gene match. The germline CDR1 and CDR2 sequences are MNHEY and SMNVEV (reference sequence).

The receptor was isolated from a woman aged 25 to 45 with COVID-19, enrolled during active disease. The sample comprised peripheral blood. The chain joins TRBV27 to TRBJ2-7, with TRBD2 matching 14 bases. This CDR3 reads CASSSWTGRGLAGVEDEQYF. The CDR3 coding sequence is TGTGCCAGCAGTAGCTGGACAGGGAGGGGACTAGCGGGAGTGGAGGACGAGCAGTACTTC.